A single sample is the source of the 22 T cell receptor beta chains below, sequenced in a study of CD8 T cells in ankylosing spondylitis. TCRdb called the 5' RACE reads again in MiXCR, with one record for every CDR3 protein. The data hold fewer than 180,000 distinct CDR3 sequences, with under 45% observed a single time. Sequenced sample: synovial fluid, either unsorted or a sorted T cell fraction (not recorded which). All receptors derive from a male donor with ankylosing spondylitis.

The CDR3 DNA follows: TGCGCCAGCAGCCAATGTCATCTGGGCTGCACAGATACGCAGTATTTT. Translated, it gives CASSQCHLGCTDTQYF. V gene TRBV4-3 combines with J gene TRBJ2-3; D is undetermined. The CDR3 has 16 residues. The ends were cut back, 2 bases at V and 1 base at J, with 13 bases in the middle. The germline CDR1 and CDR2 sequences are LGHNA and YSLEER.

This clonotype was observed a handful of times. J is TRBJ1-5 and V is TRBV2; 7 positions agree with TRBD1. The germline gives CDR1 SNHLY, CDR2 FYNNEI. Germline trimming cut 1 base from V and 2 bases from J; bases unmatched to any gene: 2. The CDR3 runs to 15 residues. As DNA, the CDR3 is TGTGCCAGCAGTGAAGAGGGGGCAGGCAATCAGCCCCAGCATTTT. Its translation is CASSEEGAGNQPQHF.

The chain uses TRBV4-3 and TRBJ2-5; tentatively, D is TRBD1 (5 bases). This CDR3 contains 15 residues. Germline V gene sequence: CDR1 LGHNA, CDR2 YSLEER. The V and J ends lost 2 bases and 2 bases respectively, with 12 bases between them. The CDR3 DNA reads TGCGCCAGCAGCCAACACCAGGGCAGTCAAGAGACCCAGTACTTC. This sequence encodes CASSQHQGSQETQYF.

The chain links TRBV5-5 to TRBJ1-2, with 8 bases identical to TRBD1. Germline lookup yields CDR1 SGHKS and CDR2 YYEKEE (reference sequence). The J segment lost 4 bases and the V segment lost 7 bases, leaving 18 bases of the junction unmatched. The CDR3 runs 17 residues. CDR3 sequence (DNA): TGTGCCAGCGATCCCCTCGCAGGGGGCCAATCCCCCTATGGCTACACCTTC. This gives the protein CASDPLAGGQSPYGYTF.

This clonotype has just a few counts. This sequence joins TRBV5-1 and TRBJ2-7, with D perhaps matching TRBD1 (5 bases). Trimming removed 4 bases at V and 5 bases at J, with 13 bases between. The CDR3 is 13 amino acids. CDR1 SGHRS and CDR2 YFSETQ come from the germline V gene. DNA of the CDR3: TGCGCCAGCAGCGGTACAGGAAGCCACGAGCAGTACTTC. Its protein is CASSGTGSHEQYF.

This rearrangement joins TRBV10-3 to TRBJ1-1, with 7 positions matching TRBD1. The CDR3 contains 14 residues. Germline CDR1 ENHRY, CDR2 SYGVKD. V trimming: 6 bases; J trimming: 2 bases; junction bases outside the gene matches: 6. The CDR3 coding sequence is TGTGCCATCAGGAACAGGGGCGGAAACACTGAAGCTTTCTTT. It encodes CAIRNRGGNTEAFF.

The CDR3: CAISPGTGNNEQFF. CDR3 nucleotides: TGTGCCATCAGTCCGGGGACAGGGAACAATGAGCAGTTCTTC. The gene calls are TRBV10-3 and TRBJ2-1, with 9 bases that match TRBD1. CDR1 is ENHRY and CDR2 is SYGVKD in the germline V gene. With 5 bases clipped from V and 5 bases from J, the junction kept 4 bases outside the gene matches. This CDR3 has 14 amino acids.

The rearrangement links TRBV6-2 or TRBV6-3 to TRBJ2-1; 8 bases are shared with TRBD2. This CDR3 contains 14 residues. After removal of 6 bases from V and 8 bases from J, the junction contained 9 bases not matched to a gene. CDR1 MNHEY and CDR2 SVGEGT come from the germline V gene. The CDR3 coding sequence is TGTGCCAGCAGCCCGATAGCGGGGTATCATGAGCAGTTCTTC. This encodes CASSPIAGYHEQFF.

This clonotype was observed a few times. The chain carries TRBV6-1 and TRBJ2-2; 7 bases line up with TRBD1. The CDR3 sequence is 14 residues long. Trimming at V came to 7 bases and at J to 6 bases, leaving 8 bases not matched to a gene. Per the germline V gene, CDR1 is MNHNS and CDR2 is SASEGT. CDR3 DNA: TGTGCCAGCACTGACAGGGTAGATCCCGGGGAGCTGTTTTTT. Its translation: CASTDRVDPGELFF.

The J gene is TRBJ2-3, the V gene TRBV7-2; weak D call: TRBD1 (6 bases). The CDR3 runs 15 residues. Trimming took 5 bases from V and 2 from J, leaving 14 bases between them. Germline CDR1 reads SGHTA; CDR2 reads FQGNSA. This chain's CDR3 is CASSRDIRPTDTQYF. In DNA, the CDR3 is TGTGCCAGCAGCCGGGACATTCGGCCCACAGATACGCAGTATTTT.

The V call is TRBV6-2 or TRBV6-3, the J call TRBJ1-2; 7 nucleotides line up with TRBD1. The length of the CDR3 is 14 residues. Unmatched junction bases numbered 8, after V lost 5 bases and J lost 5 bases. Germline lookup yields CDR1 MNHEY and CDR2 SVGEGT. This chain's CDR3 is CASSRRDRTYGYTF. The CDR3 coding sequence is TGTGCCAGCAGTAGACGGGACAGAACGTATGGCTACACCTTC.

The V call is TRBV9, the J call TRBJ2-1; 11 bases fit TRBD2. Looked up from germline, CDR1 is SGDLS and CDR2 is YYNGEE. CDR3 size: 15 residues. J lost 8 bases, V lost 4 bases, and 8 bases had no gene match. The CDR3 region has the DNA TGTGCCAGCAGCCCGACTAGCGGGAATTTGGATGAGCAGTTCTTC. Encoded protein: CASSPTSGNLDEQFF.

The chain employs TRBV28 and TRBJ1-6, with 10 bases that match TRBD1. From germline, CDR1 is MDHEN and CDR2 SYDVKM. CDR3 length: 14 residues. J gave up 9 bases and V 4 bases, and 3 bases lay outside the gene matches. CDR3 amino acids: CASSWGQGSSPLHF. Here the CDR3 DNA reads TGTGCCAGCAGTTGGGGACAGGGGAGTTCACCCCTCCACTTT.

J is TRBJ2-3 and V is TRBV6-1, with 7 bases aligning to TRBD2. Germline CDR1 and CDR2: MNHNS and SASEGT. The CDR3 runs to 15 residues. The V segment lost 1 base and the J segment 1 base; nucleotides outside the gene matches: 2. DNA for the CDR3: TGTGCCAGCAGTGAAGAGGCGGGGGGCACAGATACGCAGTATTTT. Translation: CASSEEAGGTDTQYF.

The chain uses TRBV5-6 and TRBJ1-2, with D possibly being TRBD1 (5 bases). V dropped 2 bases and J dropped 4 bases, with 9 bases sitting between them. The V gene's germline CDR1 is SGHDT and CDR2 YYEEEE. This CDR3 has 13 residues. The CDR3 DNA is TGTGCCAGCAGCTTTCAGGGTACCTATGGCTACACCTTC. Translated: CASSFQGTYGYTF.

The V gene is TRBV7-3, the J gene TRBJ2-2; possible D gene TRBD2, 5 bases. The CDR3 loop spans 15 amino acids. Germline V CDR1 and CDR2: SGHTA, FQGTGA. The V and J ends lost 0 bases and 3 bases respectively, with 8 bases between them. CDR3 loop: CASSLTRTYTGELFF. The CDR3 DNA reads as TGTGCCAGCAGCTTAACAAGGACTTACACCGGGGAGCTGTTTTTT.

The chain links TRBV19 to TRBJ1-1; 7 nucleotides line up with TRBD1. Germline V CDR1 and CDR2: LNHDA, SQIVND (reference sequence). Trimming at V came to 1 base and at J to 4 bases, leaving 9 bases not matched to a gene. This CDR3 comprises 16 residues. CDR3 DNA: TGTGCCAGTAGTATAGGACCGGGACAGTCCCTCACTGAAGCTTTCTTT. Its translation: CASSIGPGQSLTEAFF.

V usage is TRBV10-3 and J usage is TRBJ2-3; TRBD2 might be the D (5 bases). V was shortened by 3 bases and J by 11 bases, with 21 bases between the two germline ends. CDR1 is ENHRY and CDR2 is SYGVKD in the germline V gene. The CDR3 has 15 amino acids. In DNA, the CDR3 is TGTGCCATCAGTGACCCTGAGAGGGCTAGTAGTTGGCAGTATTTT. Residues: CAISDPERASSWQYF.

The gene calls are TRBV6-2 or TRBV6-3 and TRBJ2-2; TRBD2 agrees at 10 bases. The CDR3 extends over 20 amino acids. The J segment lost 6 bases and the V segment lost 6 bases, leaving 22 bases of the junction unmatched. Germline CDR1 and CDR2: MNHEY and SVGEGT. This chain's CDR3 is CASRADRGELAGRRAGELFF. CDR3 nucleotide sequence: TGTGCCAGCAGGGCAGACAGGGGTGAACTAGCGGGAAGAAGAGCCGGGGAGCTGTTTTTT.

Only a few counts were recorded for this clonotype. This rearrangement joins TRBV6-1 to TRBJ2-4; tentative D call: TRBD2 (7 bases). V lost 7 bases, J lost 6 bases, and 19 bases lay in between. CDR1 is MNHNS, CDR2 SASEGT, per germline. The CDR3 consists of 15 residues. The CDR3 DNA sequence: TGTGCCAGCACCCCATCTGGGAGGGGGAGAAACATTCAGTACTTC. It translates to CASTPSGRGRNIQYF.

This chain links TRBV12-3 or TRBV12-4 with TRBJ2-1; D ambiguous. The CDR3 spans 12 residues. Trimming took 2 bases from V and 6 from J, leaving 5 bases between them. CDR3 protein: CASSLITNEQFF. CDR3 DNA sequence: TGTGCCAGCAGTTTAATTACCAATGAGCAGTTCTTC.

The chain couples TRBV11-1 to TRBJ2-3; D might be TRBD1 (8 bases). CDR1 is SGHAT and CDR2 is FQDESV in the germline V gene (reference sequence). This CDR3 contains 18 residues. The V and J ends lost 4 bases and 1 base respectively, with 21 bases between them. The CDR3 is CASSSRGTGPRGTDTQYF. The CDR3 DNA reads TGTGCCAGCAGCTCGCGGGGGACAGGCCCGAGGGGCACAGATACGCAGTATTTT.